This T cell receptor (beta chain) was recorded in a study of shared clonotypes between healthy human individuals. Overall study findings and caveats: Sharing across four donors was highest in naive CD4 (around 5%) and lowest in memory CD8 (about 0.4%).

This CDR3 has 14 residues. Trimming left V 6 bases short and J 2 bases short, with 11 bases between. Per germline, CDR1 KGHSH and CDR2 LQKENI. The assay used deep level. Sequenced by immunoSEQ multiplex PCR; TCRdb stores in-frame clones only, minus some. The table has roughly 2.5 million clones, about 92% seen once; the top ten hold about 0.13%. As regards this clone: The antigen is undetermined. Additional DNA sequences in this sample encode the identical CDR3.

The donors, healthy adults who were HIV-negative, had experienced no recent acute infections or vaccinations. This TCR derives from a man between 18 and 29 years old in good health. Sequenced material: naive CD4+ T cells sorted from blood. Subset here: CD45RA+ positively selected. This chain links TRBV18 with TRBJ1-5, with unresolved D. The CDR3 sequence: CASSPSGGNQPQHF. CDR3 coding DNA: TGTGCCAGCTCGCCGTCCGGTGGCAATCAGCCCCAGCATTTT.